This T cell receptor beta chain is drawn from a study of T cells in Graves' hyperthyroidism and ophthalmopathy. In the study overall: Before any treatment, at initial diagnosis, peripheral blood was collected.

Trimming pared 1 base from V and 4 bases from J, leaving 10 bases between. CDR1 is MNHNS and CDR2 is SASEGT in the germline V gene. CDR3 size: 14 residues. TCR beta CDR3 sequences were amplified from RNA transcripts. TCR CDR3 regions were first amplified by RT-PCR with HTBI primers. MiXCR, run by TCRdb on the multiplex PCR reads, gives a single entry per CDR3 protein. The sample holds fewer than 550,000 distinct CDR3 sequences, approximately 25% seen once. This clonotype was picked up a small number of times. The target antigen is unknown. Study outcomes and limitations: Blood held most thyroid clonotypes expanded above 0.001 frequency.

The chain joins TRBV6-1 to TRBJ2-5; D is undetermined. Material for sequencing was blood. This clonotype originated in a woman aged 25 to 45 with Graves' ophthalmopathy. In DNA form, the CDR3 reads TGTGCCAGCAGTGAAGGGCCTGTCTCAGAGACCCAGTACTTC. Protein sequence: CASSEGPVSETQYF.